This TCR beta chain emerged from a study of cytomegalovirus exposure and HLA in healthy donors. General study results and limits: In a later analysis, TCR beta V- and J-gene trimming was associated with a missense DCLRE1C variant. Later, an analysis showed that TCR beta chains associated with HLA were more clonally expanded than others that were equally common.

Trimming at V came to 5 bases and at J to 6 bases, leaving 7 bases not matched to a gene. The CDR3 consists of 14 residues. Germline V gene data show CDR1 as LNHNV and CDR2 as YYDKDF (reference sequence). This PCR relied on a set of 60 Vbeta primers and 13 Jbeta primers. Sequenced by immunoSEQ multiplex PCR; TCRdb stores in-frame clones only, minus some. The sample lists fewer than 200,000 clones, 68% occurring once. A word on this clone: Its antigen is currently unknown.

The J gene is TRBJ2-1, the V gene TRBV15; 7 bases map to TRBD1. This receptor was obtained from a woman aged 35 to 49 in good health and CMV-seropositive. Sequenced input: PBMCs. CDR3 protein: CATSPRQGSNEQFF. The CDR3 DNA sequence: TGTGCCACCAGCCCCCGACAGGGTAGCAATGAGCAGTTCTTC.